These 22 T cell receptor beta chains were all obtained from the same sample, sequenced in a study of T-cell memory formation after mild COVID-19. TCRdb independently ran MiXCR on the 5' RACE reads; one entry per CDR3 protein. Among roughly 500,000 distinct CDR3 sequences listed, over 20% were seen once. The specimen was PBMCs or a T cell subset sorted from them (not recorded which). The receptor source for this set is an adult woman who had mild COVID-19 (a few samples of this study predate the infection). Cell type and time point are not known.

This clonotype was counted only a few times. Compared with germline, one end of the junction differs, possibly owing to a read error. The chain carries TRBV7-7 and TRBJ2-7; D might be TRBD1 (6 bases). There are 14 residues in the CDR3. CDR1 and CDR2 (germline): SSHAT, FNYEAQ (reference sequence). The CDR3 here is CASSLMGARHEQYF. The DNA of the CDR3 is TGTGCTAGCAGCTTAATGGGGGCGCGGCACGAGCAGTACTTC.

The chain links TRBV7-6 to TRBJ1-2; 8 nucleotides line up with TRBD1. Germline V gene data show CDR1 as SGHVS and CDR2 as FNYEAQ. Losses at the gene ends were 1 base for V and 4 bases for J; bases not matched to a gene: 5. This CDR3 has 15 residues. DNA for the CDR3: TGTGCCAGCAGCTTAGATGCAGGGGGCGTCTATGGCTACACCTTC. Amino acids: CASSLDAGGVYGYTF.

The table lists this clonotype with many counts. The rearrangement joins TRBV7-9 to TRBJ2-5; 7 nucleotides match TRBD1. V trimming: 6 bases; J trimming: 2 bases; junction bases outside the gene matches: 3. CDR1 and CDR2 (germline): SEHNR, FQNEAQ (reference sequence). This CDR3 comprises 13 residues. The chain's CDR3 is CASRAGGQETQYF. For the CDR3, the DNA is TGTGCCAGCAGGGCAGGGGGTCAAGAGACCCAGTACTTC.

This chain joins TRBV6-5 and TRBJ2-5; 7 nucleotides agree with TRBD2. Per the germline V gene, CDR1 is MNHEY and CDR2 is SVGAGI. This CDR3 has 13 amino acids. Trimming at V came to 6 bases and at J to 5 bases, leaving 6 bases not matched to a gene. The CDR3 spells CASRDSSGETQYF. The CDR3 nucleotides read TGTGCCAGCAGGGACTCTAGCGGCGAGACCCAGTACTTC.

This clonotype occurred a few times. The gene calls are TRBV25-1 and TRBJ2-7, with 7 bases fitting TRBD1. The V gene's germline CDR1 is MGHDK and CDR2 SYGVNS. This CDR3 spans 16 amino acids. After removal of 3 bases from V and 3 bases from J, the junction contained 11 bases not matched to a gene. Here the CDR3 DNA reads TGTGCCAGCAGTGATGAGAGGGACAGAGGCGGCTACGAGCAGTACTTC. It yields the protein CASSDERDRGGYEQYF.

This chain links TRBV27 with TRBJ1-2; tentative D call: TRBD1 (5 bases). CDR3 length: 13 residues. Germline values: CDR1 MNHEY, CDR2 SMNVEV (reference sequence). Between the trimmed V and J ends, which lost 3 bases and 7 bases, there was a span of 12 bases. The CDR3 sequence is CASSFGRVGGYTF. The CDR3, as DNA: TGTGCCAGCAGTTTCGGCAGGGTCGGTGGCTACACCTTC.

The V and J genes are TRBV7-2 and TRBJ2-2, with D uncertain. Between the trimmed V and J ends, which lost 5 bases and 6 bases, there was a span of 10 bases. Germline V gives CDR1 SGHTA, CDR2 FQGNSA. The CDR3 loop spans 13 amino acids. The CDR3 DNA follows: TGTGCCAGCAGCCTTCAAGTCGCCGGGGAGCTGTTTTTT. Residues: CASSLQVAGELFF.

This clonotype was seen more than once but under ten times. The chain carries TRBV7-9 and TRBJ1-2; TRBD1 agrees at 8 bases. Germline V gene data show CDR1 as SEHNR and CDR2 as FQNEAQ (reference sequence). Losses at the gene ends were 1 base for V and 2 bases for J; bases not matched to a gene: 3. CDR3 length: 15 amino acids. CDR3: CASSLVDRENYGYTF. The CDR3 bases are TGTGCCAGCAGCTTAGTGGACAGGGAGAACTATGGCTACACCTTC.

This clonotype was detected a few times. V gene TRBV6-6 combines with J gene TRBJ2-7; D not resolved. Germline CDR1 MNHNY, CDR2 SVGAGI (reference sequence). Between the trimmed V and J ends, which lost 6 bases and 2 bases, there was a span of 14 bases. This CDR3 region has 14 residues. CDR3 amino acids: CASSQTLGPYEQYF. The DNA for the CDR3 is TGTGCCAGCAGCCAGACCCTCGGGCCCTACGAGCAGTACTTC.

The rearrangement joins TRBV12-3 or TRBV12-4 to TRBJ2-7; D may be TRBD1 or TRBD2 (5 bases each). The CDR3 covers 15 residues. Trimming stripped 5 bases from V and 4 bases from J, with 18 bases between. The CDR3 DNA reads as TGTGCCAGCAGTGCGATGGGGCGAGGGAAATACGAGCAGTACTTC. Amino acids: CASSAMGRGKYEQYF.

The gene calls are TRBV24-1 and TRBJ2-1; D is ambiguous. Germline V gene data show CDR1 as KGHDR and CDR2 as SFDVKD. The CDR3 sequence is 16 residues long. V shed 3 bases and J shed 0 bases, with 11 bases lying between them. As DNA, the CDR3 is TGTGCCACCAGTGATAAAGACAAGGGCTCCTACAATGAGCAGTTCTTC. This encodes CATSDKDKGSYNEQFF.

The table lists this clonotype with a few counts. The V call is TRBV20-1, the J call TRBJ2-1; D possibly corresponds to TRBD2 (5 bases). Germline V CDR1 and CDR2: DFQATT, SNEGSKA (reference sequence). CDR3 length equals 15 residues. V was shortened by 3 bases and J by 4 bases, with 16 bases between the two germline ends. The CDR3: CSARQAESPYNEQFF. Written as DNA, the CDR3 is TGCAGTGCTAGGCAAGCGGAGTCCCCATACAATGAGCAGTTCTTC.

This clonotype was detected only a few times. V gene TRBV30 combines with J gene TRBJ2-1; 10 bases are shared with TRBD2. Looked up from germline, CDR1 is GTSNPN and CDR2 is SVGIG (reference sequence). Germline trimming cut 3 bases from V and 7 bases from J; bases unmatched to any gene: 9. This CDR3 has 15 amino acids. CDR3 nucleotide sequence: TGTGCCTGGAGGATACTAGCGGGAACCCCTAATGAGCAGTTCTTC. This gives the protein CAWRILAGTPNEQFF.

This clonotype was observed a handful of times. The rearrangement uses TRBV19 and TRBJ1-2; no reliable D call. Germline V gene lookup returns CDR1 LNHDA and CDR2 SQIVND (reference sequence). This CDR3 is built from 13 residues. Deletions cut 0 bases from V and 4 bases from J, with 6 bases between. The CDR3 is CASSIDWLYGYTF. The CDR3 region has the DNA TGTGCCAGTAGTATAGATTGGCTCTATGGCTACACCTTC. The full variable domain, completed using reference TRBV19 and TRBJ1-2, is DGGITQSPKYLFRKEGQNVTLSCEQNLNHDAMYWYRQDPGQGLRLIYYSQIVNDFQKGDIAEGYSVSREKKESFPLTVTSAQKNPTAFYLCASSIDWLYGYTFGSGTRLTVV.

V and J are TRBV6-5 and TRBJ2-6, with D unresolved. The CDR3 is 16 residues long. Trimming took 10 bases from V and 4 from J, leaving 20 bases between them. From germline, CDR1 is MNHEY and CDR2 SVGAGI. Here the CDR3 reads CATTLDTALGANVLTF. CDR3 sequence (DNA): TGTGCCACCACCCTCGACACGGCTCTAGGGGCCAACGTCCTGACTTTC.

This clonotype was picked up many times. J is TRBJ1-2 and V is TRBV12-3 or TRBV12-4; TRBD1 is a possible D gene (5 bases). The V end lost 5 bases, the J end lost 4 bases, and 14 bases lay between the germline ends. CDR3 length equals 14 residues. In DNA form, the CDR3 reads TGTGCCAGCAGTCGCACCGACAGTTCCTATGGCTACACCTTC. Its protein is CASSRTDSSYGYTF.

This clonotype showed up just a few times. The chain employs TRBV5-6 and TRBJ2-7; D tentatively reads TRBD1 or TRBD2 (5 bases each). CDR1 SGHDT and CDR2 YYEEEE come from the germline V gene. V lost 2 bases, J lost 0 bases, and 18 bases lay in between. CDR3 size: 17 residues. The CDR3, as DNA: TGTGCCAGCAGCTTACGCCCGGGACGGGGAACCTCCTACGAGCAGTACTTC. Amino acids: CASSLRPGRGTSYEQYF. Filled out from reference TRBV5-6 and TRBJ2-7, the complete variable domain reads DAGVTQSPTHLIKTRGQQVTLRCSPKSGHDTVSWYQQALGQGPQFIFQYYEEEERQRGNFPDRFSGHQFPNYSSELNVNALLLGDSALYLCASSLRPGRGTSYEQYFGPGTRLTVT.

V is TRBV2 and J is TRBJ2-1; TRBD2 aligns across 7 bases. CDR3 length equals 13 residues. Germline CDR1 and CDR2: SNHLY and FYNNEI. The junction had 4 bases not matched to a gene; V was cut back by 4 bases and J by 7 bases. CDR3 DNA: TGTGCCAGCAGTGGGGAGGGACGGAATGAGCAGTTCTTC. Protein product: CASSGEGRNEQFF.

The chain joins TRBV15 to TRBJ1-3; TRBD1 is a possible D gene (5 bases). The CDR3 runs to 15 residues. Trimming removed 0 bases at V and 1 base at J, with 7 bases between. Germline assignment: CDR1 LNHNV and CDR2 YYDKDF (reference sequence). DNA for the CDR3: TGTGCCACCAGCAGAGATGCAGGGTCTGGAAACACCATATATTTT. Its protein product is CATSRDAGSGNTIYF.

This clonotype has a handful of counts. The J gene is TRBJ1-1, the V gene TRBV20-1; weak D call: TRBD1 (5 bases). Per the germline V gene, CDR1 is DFQATT and CDR2 is SNEGSKA (reference sequence). V was clipped by 0 bases and J by 6 bases, with 11 bases between them. This CDR3 spans 13 amino acids. The DNA for the CDR3 is TGCAGTGCTAGAGAGGGAGGGACCCCTGAAGCTTTCTTT. It specifies CSAREGGTPEAFF.

This chain joins TRBV19 and TRBJ1-1, with 9 bases lining up with TRBD1. In germline, CDR1 is LNHDA, CDR2 SQIVND (reference sequence). The length of the CDR3 is 14 residues. Trimming cost V 7 bases and J 3 bases; bases outside gene matches: 6. The CDR3 protein is CASITGTGYTEAFF. For the CDR3, the DNA is TGTGCCAGTATAACCGGGACAGGGTACACTGAAGCTTTCTTT.

This clonotype was seen more than once but under ten times. The J gene is TRBJ1-2, the V gene TRBV6-4; D gene unclear. The CDR3 sequence is 14 residues long. CDR1 and CDR2 from the germline V gene are MRHNA and SNTAGT. The V and J ends lost 3 bases and 2 bases respectively, with 10 bases between them. DNA for the CDR3: TGTGCCAGCAGTGAGACCGTTTCCAACTATGGCTACACCTTC. Protein product: CASSETVSNYGYTF.